A selection of T cell receptor beta chains follows, all from one sample in a study of beta chain features in type 1 diabetes. Profiling relied on immunoSEQ multiplex PCR, and the TCRdb table lists in-frame clones only, not all of them. The sample lists about 120,000 clones; about 15% were seen once. The sample was central memory CD4+ T cells from blood. The receptors were sampled from a young man with type 1 diabetes. Both conserved end residues are part of each CDR3. The D gene is left open where the match is weak. Expanded clones are given a class, and other clones once, few, many or no size at all.

CDR3aa,CDR3nt,v_gene,d_gene,abundance,len,j_gene
CASSPTSGGANEQFF,TGTGCCAGCTCACCAACCAGCGGGGGGGCCAATGAGCAGTTCTTC,TRBV18,TRBD2,many,15,TRBJ2-1
CASSLAHRGENTEAFF,TGTGCCAGCAGCTTAGCTCACAGGGGGGAAAACACTGAAGCTTTCTTT,TRBV7-9,TRBD1,few,16,TRBJ1-1
CASSQDNNYGYTF,TGCGCCAGCAGCCAAGACAACAACTATGGCTACACCTTC,TRBV4-1,.,few,13,TRBJ1-2
CAAARGSGGPYQETQYF,TGTGCCGCGGCTCGGGGTAGCGGGGGCCCGTACCAAGAGACCCAGTACTTC,TRBV15,TRBD2,few,17,TRBJ2-5
CASSGRFAKNIQYF,TGTGCCAGCAGCGGAAGGTTCGCCAAAAACATTCAGTACTTC,TRBV5-6,.,many,14,TRBJ2-4
CASSDTSGNEQFF,TGTGCCAGCAGCGATACTAGCGGTAATGAGCAGTTCTTC,TRBV7-2,TRBD2,.,13,TRBJ2-1
CASRGQDSREQYF,TGTGCCAGTAGAGGACAGGACTCGAGGGAGCAGTACTTC,TRBV19,TRBD1,.,13,TRBJ2-7
CASSQGGTSGDSYNEQFF,TGCGCCAGCAGCCAAGGCGGGACTAGCGGGGACTCCTACAATGAGCAGTTCTTC,TRBV4-3,TRBD2,.,18,TRBJ2-1
CASSPSDDYGYTF,TGTGCCAGCTCACCATCGGACGACTATGGCTACACCTTC,TRBV18,.,few,13,TRBJ1-2
CATSRGDGYTF,TGTGCCACCAGCAGAGGGGATGGCTACACCTTC,TRBV15,.,.,11,TRBJ1-2
CASSENPEVDGYTF,TGTGCCAGCAGTGAGAATCCGGAGGTGGATGGCTACACCTTC,TRBV25-1,.,.,14,TRBJ1-2
CAISELRGAESPLHF,TGTGCCATCAGTGAGTTGCGCGGGGCGGAATCACCCCTCCACTTT,TRBV10-3,.,.,15,TRBJ1-6
CASSLEEGSGGYTF,TGTGCCAGCAGCTTAGAAGAGGGTAGTGGTGGCTACACCTTC,TRBV7-9,.,many,14,TRBJ1-2
CASSNRQGLLGDGYTF,TGTGCCAGCAGCAACAGACAGGGGCTGCTCGGGGATGGCTACACCTTC,TRBV7-2,TRBD1,.,16,TRBJ1-2
CASSYSRQRVETQYF,TGTGCCAGCAGTTACTCGAGGCAGCGAGTAGAGACCCAGTACTTC,TRBV6-5,.,.,15,TRBJ2-5
CASSTTPVNTIYF,TGTGCCAGCAGCACGACTCCAGTAAACACCATATATTTT,TRBV11-2,.,few,13,TRBJ1-3
CASSLAGTGSFTIYF,TGTGCCAGCAGCTTAGCCGGGACAGGTAGTTTCACCATATATTTT,TRBV7-9,TRBD1,.,15,TRBJ1-3
CAWSVTGRLNYGYTF,TGTGCCTGGAGTGTAACGGGCAGGCTAAACTATGGCTACACCTTC,TRBV30,.,.,15,TRBJ1-2
CASSQDPGSETQYF,TGCGCCAGCAGCCAAGATCCCGGATCGGAGACCCAGTACTTC,TRBV4-1,.,few,14,TRBJ2-5
CASSSQRGGYTF,TGTGCCAGCAGCTCCCAGAGGGGTGGCTACACCTTC,TRBV7-2,.,few,12,TRBJ1-2
CASSQQRFGTEAFF,TGTGCCAGCAGCCAGCAGCGGTTCGGCACTGAAGCTTTCTTT,TRBV7-2,.,.,14,TRBJ1-1
CASSSLRRSSYEQYF,TGTGCCAGCAGCTCTCTTAGGAGGAGCTCCTACGAGCAGTACTTC,TRBV11-2,.,.,15,TRBJ2-7
CASSQGQYNEQFF,TGCGCCAGCAGCCAAGGACAGTACAATGAGCAGTTCTTC,TRBV4-3,.,.,13,TRBJ2-1
CASREAGGRAGANVLTF,TGTGCCAGCAGGGAAGCGGGGGGGCGAGCTGGGGCCAACGTCCTGACTTTC,TRBV6-1,TRBD2,.,17,TRBJ2-6
CASSQALGVTNEKLFF,TGTGCCAGCAGCCAAGCACTAGGGGTGACTAATGAAAAACTGTTTTTT,TRBV4-2,.,.,16,TRBJ1-4
CASSQETGQGYGYTF,TGTGCCAGCAGCCAAGAAACAGGACAGGGGTATGGCTACACCTTC,TRBV4-2,TRBD1,once,15,TRBJ1-2
CASSPSTGMDEQFF,TGTGCCAGCTCTCCCTCGACAGGGATGGATGAGCAGTTCTTC,TRBV18,TRBD1,few,14,TRBJ2-1
CASSFAGANEKLFF,TGTGCCAGCAGCTTTGCTGGGGCTAATGAAAAACTGTTTTTT,TRBV7-2,.,few,14,TRBJ1-4
CSGEANYGYTF,TGCAGTGGGGAAGCTAACTATGGCTACACCTTC,TRBV20-1,.,.,11,TRBJ1-2
CSVEKTRVQDGYTF,TGCAGCGTTGAAAAAACCAGGGTTCAGGATGGCTACACCTTC,TRBV29-1,.,few,14,TRBJ1-2
CASSPRVPANIQYF,TGTGCCAGCAGCCCCAGGGTACCGGCAAACATTCAGTACTTC,TRBV9,.,few,14,TRBJ2-4
CASRVDGNTQYF,TGTGCCAGCAGGGTGGACGGGAATACGCAGTATTTT,TRBV6-1,.,.,12,TRBJ2-3
CASSLGGLPQETQYF,TGTGCCAGCAGCTTAGGCGGGCTGCCTCAAGAGACCCAGTACTTC,TRBV7-2,.,few,15,TRBJ2-5
CASSPGLAGGTDTQYF,TGTGCCAGCAGCCCGGGACTAGCGGGGGGCACAGATACGCAGTATTTT,TRBV7-2,TRBD2,.,16,TRBJ2-3
CASSLRQGLTDTQYF,TGCGCCAGCAGCTTAAGACAGGGTCTCACAGATACGCAGTATTTT,TRBV5-1,TRBD1,.,15,TRBJ2-3